These 3 T cell receptor beta chains originate from one sample sequenced in a study of blood T cell repertoires in COVID-19. Profiled with immunoSEQ multiplex PCR; TCRdb holds only in-frame clones, not every one. The data contain about 190,000 clones, 75% to 90% of them singletons. Material: peripheral blood. These receptors all come from a man aged 25 to 45 with acute or convalescent COVID-19.

As concerns this clone: Mismatch with germline at one junction end may stem from a read error. This sequence joins TRBV5-1 and TRBJ1-1; weak D call: TRBD1 (6 bases). This CDR3 is 15 amino acids long. Germline CDR1 is SGHRS and CDR2 is YFSETQ. The CDR3 region is CASSLGQDSPLPTSF. Here the CDR3 DNA reads TGCGCCAGCAGCTTAGGTCAGGACAGCCCGCTTCCTACCTCGTTT.

The chain employs TRBV5-4 and TRBJ2-4; 10 bases are a match to TRBD2. The germline gives CDR1 SGHNT, CDR2 YYREEE (reference sequence). V shed 1 base, J shed 6 bases, and the junction held 1 base outside the gene matches. This CDR3 spans 14 amino acids. CDR3 region: CASSLRTSGNIQYF. The CDR3 DNA sequence: TGTGCCAGCAGCTTGAGGACTAGCGGAAACATTCAGTACTTC.

This chain connects TRBV27 to TRBJ2-1, with 8 bases lining up with TRBD1. Trimming cost V 4 bases and J 2 bases; bases outside gene matches: 7. In germline, CDR1 is MNHEY, CDR2 SMNVEV (reference sequence). This CDR3 is 16 amino acids long. This CDR3 is CASSSLTGATYNEQFF. CDR3 sequence (DNA): TGTGCCAGCAGTTCCTTGACAGGGGCGACCTACAATGAGCAGTTCTTC.